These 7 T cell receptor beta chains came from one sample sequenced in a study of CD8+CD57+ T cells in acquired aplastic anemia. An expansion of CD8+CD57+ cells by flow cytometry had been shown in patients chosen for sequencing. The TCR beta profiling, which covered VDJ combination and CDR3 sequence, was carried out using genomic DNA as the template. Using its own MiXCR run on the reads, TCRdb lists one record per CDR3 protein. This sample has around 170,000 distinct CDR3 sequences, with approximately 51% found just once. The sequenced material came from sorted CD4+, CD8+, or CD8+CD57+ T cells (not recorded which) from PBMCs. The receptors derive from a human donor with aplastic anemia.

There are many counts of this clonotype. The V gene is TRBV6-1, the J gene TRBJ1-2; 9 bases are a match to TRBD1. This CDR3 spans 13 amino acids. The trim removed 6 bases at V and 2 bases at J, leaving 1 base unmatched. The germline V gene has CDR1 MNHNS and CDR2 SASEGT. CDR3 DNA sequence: TGTGCCAGCAGGGGACAGGGAAACTATGGCTACACCTTC. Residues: CASRGQGNYGYTF.

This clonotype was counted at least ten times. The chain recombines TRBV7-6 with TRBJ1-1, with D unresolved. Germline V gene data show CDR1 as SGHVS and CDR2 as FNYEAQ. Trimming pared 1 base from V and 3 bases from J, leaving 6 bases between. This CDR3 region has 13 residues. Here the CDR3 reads CASSLGLDTEAFF. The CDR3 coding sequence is TGTGCCAGCAGCTTAGGTCTGGACACTGAAGCTTTCTTT.

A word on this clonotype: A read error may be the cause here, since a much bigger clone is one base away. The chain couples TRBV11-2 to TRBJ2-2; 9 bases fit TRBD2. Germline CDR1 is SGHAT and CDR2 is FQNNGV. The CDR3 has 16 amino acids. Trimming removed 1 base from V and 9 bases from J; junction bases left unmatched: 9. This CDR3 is CASSLVGLAGTRELFF. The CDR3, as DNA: TGTGCCAGCAGCTTAGTGGGGCTAGCGGGGACCAGGGAGCTGTTTTTT.

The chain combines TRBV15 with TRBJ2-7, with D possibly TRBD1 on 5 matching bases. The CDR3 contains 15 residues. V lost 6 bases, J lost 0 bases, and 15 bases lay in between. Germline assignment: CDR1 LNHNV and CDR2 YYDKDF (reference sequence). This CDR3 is CATSPQLDNSYEQYF. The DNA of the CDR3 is TGTGCCACCAGTCCACAGTTGGACAACTCCTACGAGCAGTACTTC.

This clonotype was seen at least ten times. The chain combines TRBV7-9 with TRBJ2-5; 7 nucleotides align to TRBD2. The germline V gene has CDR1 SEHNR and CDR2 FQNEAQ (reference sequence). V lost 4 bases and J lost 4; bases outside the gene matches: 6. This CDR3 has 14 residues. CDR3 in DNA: TGTGCCAGCAGCTCTACATGGGAGGGAGAGACCCAGTACTTC. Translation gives CASSSTWEGETQYF. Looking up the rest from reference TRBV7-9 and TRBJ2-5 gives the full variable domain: DTGVSQNPRHKITKRGQNVTFRCDPISEHNRLYWYRQTLGQGPEFLTYFQNEAQLEKSRLLSDRFSAERPKGSFSTLEIQRTEQGDSAMYLCASSSTWEGETQYFGPGTRLLVL.

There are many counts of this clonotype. The CDR3 DNA is TGTGCCAGCAGTTTAAAGCGGGGGGGCTCCGAGCAGTACTTC. This sequence encodes CASSLKRGGSEQYF. This chain links TRBV12-3 or TRBV12-4 with TRBJ2-7, with 10 bases identical to TRBD2. The J segment lost 6 bases and the V segment lost 2 bases, leaving 4 bases of the junction unmatched. CDR3 size: 14 residues.

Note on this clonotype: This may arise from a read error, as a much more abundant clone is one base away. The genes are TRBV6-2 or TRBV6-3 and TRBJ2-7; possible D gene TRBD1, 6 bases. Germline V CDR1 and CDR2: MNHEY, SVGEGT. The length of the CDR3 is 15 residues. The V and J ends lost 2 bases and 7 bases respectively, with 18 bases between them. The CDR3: CASSYGQYSYNEQYF. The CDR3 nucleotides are TGTGCCAGCAGTTACGGACAGTACTCCTACAATGAGCAGTACTTC.